The present TCR beta chain was sequenced within a study of T cell responses to AZD1222 COVID-19 vaccine. Overall study results and limits: Baseline serostatus was positive in only six or seven AZD1222 recipients. Spike-wide coverage was observed for vaccine-associated CD4 TCRs, with dominant responses at 160-218 and 743-854. White British ancestry dominated among donors, who included more females, and clonal diversity was possibly underestimated. Increased Spike-specific TCR breadth and depth were observed after two AZD1222 doses.

Only one count was recorded for this clone. As yet, its antigen is unknown. The CDR3 length is 17 residues. Per germline, CDR1 MNHEY and CDR2 SVGEGT. Losses at the gene ends were 5 bases for V and 2 bases for J; bases not matched to a gene: 8. Assay: immunoSEQ multiplex PCR; the TCRdb copy retains only in-frame clones and omits some. The data contain over 50,000 clones, 81% of them singletons. The TCR comes from an adult who received the AZD1222 COVID-19 vaccine. V gene TRBV6-2 or TRBV6-3 combines with J gene TRBJ1-6; TRBD1 aligns across 8 bases. Sequenced here: peripheral blood, sampled 28 days after the second AZD1222 dose. The CDR3 coding sequence is TGTGCCAGCAGTCACGACAGGGGAGGCGCCTATAATTCACCCCTCCACTTT. Amino acids: CASSHDRGGAYNSPLHF.